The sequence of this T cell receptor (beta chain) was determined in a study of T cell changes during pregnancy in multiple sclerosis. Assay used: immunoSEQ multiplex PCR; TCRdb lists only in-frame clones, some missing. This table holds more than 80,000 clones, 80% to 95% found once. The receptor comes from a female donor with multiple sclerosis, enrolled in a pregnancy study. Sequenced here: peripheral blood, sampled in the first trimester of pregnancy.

CDR3 in DNA: TGTGCCAGCAGCGCACGACAGGGGGCCGGGGAGCTGTTTTTT. As protein: CASSARQGAGELFF. The chain couples TRBV7-9 to TRBJ2-2; 9 nucleotides agree with TRBD1. The CDR3 is made up of 14 amino acids. V trimming: 5 bases; J trimming: 6 bases; junction bases outside the gene matches: 4. The germline gives CDR1 SEHNR, CDR2 FQNEAQ (reference sequence). The whole variable domain, filled in from reference TRBV7-9 and TRBJ2-2, reads DTGVSQNPRHKITKRGQNVTFRCDPISEHNRLYWYRQTLGQGPEFLTYFQNEAQLEKSRLLSDRFSAERPKGSFSTLEIQRTEQGDSAMYLCASSARQGAGELFFGEGSRLTVL.